The clone carrying this T cell receptor (beta chain) was counted a few times. Unique molecular identifiers were used in preparing the TCRbeta library. TCRdb re-called the PCR reads through MiXCR, storing one row per CDR3 protein. The data contain 500,000 or so distinct CDR3 sequences, about 30% of them singletons. This sample is drawn from a study of T-cell reconstitution after alpha-beta-depleted transplantation in children. The length of the CDR3 is 13 residues. Trimming removed 4 bases at V and 1 base at J, with 5 bases between. This sequence originates from a human donor who donated a stem cell graft to a child with aplastic anemia. The sequenced sample was PBMCs from the stem cell graft donor, obtained from the stem cell graft. This chain uses TRBV12-3 or TRBV12-4 with TRBJ1-3; no definite D call. The CDR3 loop is CASSSGSGNTIYF. For the CDR3, the DNA is TGTGCCAGCAGTTCCGGGTCTGGAAACACCATATATTTT.